A single sample is the source of the 8 T cell receptor beta chains below, sequenced in a study of long-term antiretroviral therapy in people with HIV. Version v3.0 of the immunoSEQ assay ran at survey level. Sequenced by immunoSEQ multiplex PCR; TCRdb stores in-frame clones only, minus some. Here the sample spans some 40,000 clones, roughly four fifths being singletons. Sequences were derived from unsorted PBMCs, sampled 1 year after starting antiretroviral therapy. The receptors shown here come from a man aged 18 to 30 with HIV.

A word on this clone: Other nucleotide sequences in the sample specify the same CDR3. The chain recombines TRBV27 with TRBJ2-7; D gene uncertain. V lost 0 bases and J lost 1, with 4 bases in between. Per the germline V gene, CDR1 is MNHEY and CDR2 is SMNVEV (reference sequence). This CDR3 contains 13 residues. The CDR3 bases are TGTGCCAGCAGTTTATCTCCTTCCTACGAGCAGTACTTC. This codes for CASSLSPSYEQYF.

The V call is TRBV6-6, the J call TRBJ2-7; 9 nucleotides line up with TRBD2. CDR3 length: 13 amino acids. V gave up 2 bases and J gave up 6 bases; unmatched junction bases: 2. Germline assignment: CDR1 MNHNY and CDR2 SVGAGI (reference sequence). In nucleotides, the CDR3 is TGTGCCAGCAGTTACCTAGCGGGAAGCGAGCAGTACTTC. As protein: CASSYLAGSEQYF.

V gene TRBV9 combines with J gene TRBJ2-3; TRBD2 might be the D (6 bases). V was clipped by 0 bases and J by 1 base, with 15 bases between them. Germline V gene data show CDR1 as SGDLS and CDR2 as YYNGEE. The CDR3 length is 17 residues. The CDR3 nucleotides read TGTGCCAGCAGCGTAGCTCGTACGGGACTGGGCACAGATACGCAGTATTTT. Its translation: CASSVARTGLGTDTQYF.

This chain uses TRBV19 with TRBJ2-3; D is uncertain. This CDR3 is built from 12 residues. The V gene's germline CDR1 is LNHDA and CDR2 SQIVND (reference sequence). Trimming removed 1 base at V and 3 bases at J, with 2 bases between. This CDR3 reads CASSIGTDTQYF. The CDR3 DNA is TGTGCCAGTAGTATAGGTACAGATACGCAGTATTTT.

CDR3 in amino acids: CASSFRRGTDTQYF. DNA of the CDR3: TGTGCCAGCAGTTTTCGCAGAGGCACAGATACGCAGTATTTT. The chain joins TRBV27 to TRBJ2-3, with unresolved D. Between the trimmed V and J ends, which lost 3 bases and 1 base, there was a span of 8 bases. This CDR3 spans 14 amino acids. The germline V gene has CDR1 MNHEY and CDR2 SMNVEV (reference sequence).

As for this clone: One end of the junction does not line up with germline, which may come from a read error. The CDR3 protein is CASSRGNKEQFF. The DNA for the CDR3 is TGTGCCAGCAGCCGCGGGAACAAGGAGCAGTTCTTC. This chain links TRBV5-6 with TRBJ2-1; a possible D gene is TRBD2 (6 bases). This CDR3 has 12 residues. Germline V gene data show CDR1 as SGHDT and CDR2 as YYEEEE.

V and J are TRBV10-3 and TRBJ1-2, with no clear D. V shed 7 bases and J shed 1 base, with 7 bases lying between them. CDR1 and CDR2 from the germline V gene are ENHRY and SYGVKD. CDR3 length: 12 residues. As DNA, the CDR3 is TGTGCCATCAAGGAGGGTAACTATGGCTACACCTTC. Translating it yields CAIKEGNYGYTF.

The chain links TRBV4-3 to TRBJ2-7, with 7 bases lining up with TRBD1. The CDR3 is made up of 15 amino acids. The germline CDR1 and CDR2 sequences are LGHNA and YSLEER. V lost 0 bases and J lost 0; bases outside the gene matches: 2. The chain's CDR3 is CASSQERDSSYEQYF. The CDR3 region has the DNA TGCGCCAGCAGCCAAGAAAGGGACAGCTCCTACGAGCAGTACTTC.